The 11 T cell receptor beta chains below were found in one sample sequenced in a study of regulatory T cells in long-lasting Graves disease. Noted time point: persistent/refractory GD, antithyroid drugs over 5 years with positive TRAb. The authors made the TCR library using RNA they extracted from PBMCs. Libraries of TCR beta came from iRepertoire HTBI primers plus Arm-PCR of CDR3 regions. Using its own MiXCR run on the multiplex PCR reads, TCRdb lists one record per CDR3 protein. The sample consists of about 460,000 distinct CDR3 sequences, approximately 23% of them appearing once. Source: peripheral blood mononuclear cells (PBMCs), taken when the disease was refractory, from a patient treated with antithyroid drugs. The receptors shown here come from a female donor with Graves disease.

The sample holds many counts of this clonotype. The gene calls are TRBV29-1 and TRBJ1-5, with D perhaps TRBD1 (5 bases). The CDR3 contains 13 residues. In germline, CDR1 is SQVTM, CDR2 ANQGSEA. The V end lost 7 bases, the J end lost 4 bases, and 14 bases lay between the germline ends. In DNA, the CDR3 is TGCAGCGAAACCGGGACCGGAAATCAGCCCCAGCATTTT. Protein sequence: CSETGTGNQPQHF.

This sequence joins TRBV20-1 and TRBJ2-7, with 7 nucleotides matching TRBD2. V lost 1 base and J lost 3; bases outside the gene matches: 6. This CDR3 has 14 residues. The germline V gene has CDR1 DFQATT and CDR2 SNEGSKA (reference sequence). The chain's CDR3 is CSARARGKLYEQYF. The CDR3 region has the DNA TGCAGTGCTAGAGCGCGGGGGAAGCTCTACGAGCAGTACTTC.

Remarks on this clonotype: This clone may be a read error of a much larger clone one base away. The chain links TRBV7-9 to TRBJ2-5; 9 positions agree with TRBD2. The CDR3 loop spans 16 amino acids. Germline V CDR1 and CDR2: SEHNR, FQNEAQ (reference sequence). CDR3 DNA: TGTGTCAGCAGCCGGGGTATAGCGGGAGAAGGGCAGACCCAGTACTTC. It yields the protein CVSSRGIAGEGQTQYF.

The rearrangement uses TRBV7-6 and TRBJ1-1; TRBD1 might be the D (5 bases). The CDR3 totals 12 residues. Germline CDR1 reads SGHVS; CDR2 reads FNYEAQ. V lost 6 bases to trimming and J lost 9 bases, with 14 bases between them. The CDR3 protein is CASRGRDRKAFF. The CDR3 DNA reads TGTGCCAGCAGAGGCCGGGACCGAAAAGCTTTCTTT.

The chain couples TRBV3-1 to TRBJ2-2; no firm D call. In germline, CDR1 is LGHDT, CDR2 YNNKEL (reference sequence). The CDR3 contains 14 residues. V was cut by 1 base and J by 5 bases, with 8 bases left in between. The CDR3 bases are TGTGCCAGCAGCCAAGTAGAGCTGACCGGGGAGCTGTTTTTT. Amino acids: CASSQVELTGELFF.

This clonotype was counted ten times or more. The chain recombines TRBV28 with TRBJ1-5; D remains ambiguous. Trimming removed 3 bases from V and 7 bases from J, with 7 bases in between. Germline V gives CDR1 MDHEN, CDR2 SYDVKM. The CDR3 is 12 amino acids. CDR3 loop: CASSFRAQPQHF. The CDR3 DNA sequence: TGTGCCAGCAGTTTTAGGGCGCAGCCCCAGCATTTT.

The V and J genes are TRBV18 and TRBJ1-5, with D uncertain. V was shortened by 5 bases and J by 5 bases, with 13 bases between the two germline ends. This CDR3 contains 14 residues. The V gene's germline CDR1 is KGHSH and CDR2 LQKENI. The CDR3 bases are TGTGCCAGCTCATCTGAGGGTGCGGATCAGCCCCAGCATTTT. This translates into CASSSEGADQPQHF.

This clonotype was observed many times. The genes are TRBV19 and TRBJ2-5; tentatively, D is TRBD2 (6 bases). Trimming shortened V by 3 bases and J by 2 bases, and 10 bases separated the two germline ends. The CDR3 runs to 14 residues. Per the germline V gene, CDR1 is LNHDA and CDR2 is SQIVND (reference sequence). The CDR3 is CASSMSGRQETQYF. CDR3 DNA sequence: TGTGCCAGTAGTATGTCGGGGAGGCAAGAGACCCAGTACTTC.

The J gene is TRBJ1-6, the V gene TRBV20-1; D gene uncertain. The CDR3 runs 15 residues. In germline, CDR1 is DFQATT, CDR2 SNEGSKA (reference sequence). V gave up 3 bases and J gave up 7 bases, with 16 bases separating them. CDR3 protein: CSARSAGLTNSPLHF. The CDR3, as DNA: TGCAGTGCTAGGAGCGCAGGACTCACCAATTCACCCCTCCACTTT.

This clonotype has only a few counts. The chain couples TRBV7-2 to TRBJ2-4, with TRBD2 identical over 10 bases. CDR3 length: 14 amino acids. Germline CDR1 reads SGHTA; CDR2 reads FQGNSA. Trimming cost V 1 base and J 15 bases; bases outside gene matches: 9. As DNA, the CDR3 is TGTGCCAGCAGCTTAGTAGCTAGCGGGGGACTTACGTACTTC. Amino acid sequence: CASSLVASGGLTYF. The whole variable domain, filled in from reference TRBV7-2 and TRBJ2-4, reads GAGVSQSPSNKVTEKGKDVELRCDPISGHTALYWYRQSLGQGLEFLIYFQGNSAPDKSGLPSDRFSAERTGGSVSTLTIQRTQQEDSAVYLCASSLVASGGLTYFGAGTRLSVL.

The sample holds many counts of this clonotype. The rearrangement links TRBV28 to TRBJ1-2; D is uncertain. V was clipped by 6 bases and J by 5 bases, with 19 bases between them. The germline gives CDR1 MDHEN, CDR2 SYDVKM. The CDR3 loop spans 15 amino acids. The CDR3 here is CASSRAGELPYGYTF. The CDR3 nucleotides are TGTGCCAGCAGCCGAGCTGGGGAACTGCCTTATGGCTACACCTTC.